This T cell receptor beta chain was identified during a study of cytomegalovirus exposure and HLA in healthy donors. Study observations and caveats: Within a later analysis, the majority of CMV-associated TCR beta chains appeared HLA-restricted.

Use of 60 Vbeta and 13 Jbeta primers characterized the PCR. The protocol was immunoSEQ multiplex PCR, while the TCRdb copy is restricted to in-frame clones and leaves out a portion. The sample records around 140,000 clones, approximately 79% being singletons. With regard to this clone: Antigen specificity is unknown.

The CDR3 loop spans 15 amino acids. Trimming removed 3 bases at V and 1 base at J, with 12 bases between. Germline V gene lookup returns CDR1 SGHDN and CDR2 FVKESK. The sample comprised PBMCs. The chain couples TRBV14 to TRBJ1-1; D not certain. The receptor's source is a male donor in good health and CMV-seronegative. CDR3 residues: CASSQGGLQNTEAFF. The CDR3, as DNA: TGTGCCAGCAGCCAGGGCGGACTTCAGAACACTGAAGCTTTCTTT.